These T cell receptor beta chains were read from a single sample in a study of immune evolution from preneoplasia to lung adenocarcinoma. The table came from immunoSEQ multiplex PCR; TCRdb's copy has only in-frame clones and leaves some out. The sample contains approximately 12,000 clones, roughly 88% of which appear only once. The sample consisted of FFPE invasive lung adenocarcinoma tissue. The receptors originated from a person aged 65 to 85 with invasive lung adenocarcinoma. The CDR3 runs from the conserved cysteine through the conserved F or W. A D gene is named only where the DNA matches it firmly. Clone size is stated in some rows and not others, as once, few, many or a class when expanded.

>TRBJ1-2|NA|TRBV5-1|TRBD1
TGCGCCAGCAGCCCTGATGCCGGGACAGTTAATGGCTACACCTTC
CASSPDAGTVNGYTF
>TRBJ1-1|NA|TRBV6-6|TRBD1
TGTGCCAGCAGTTACCAGGGGGTAATCACTGAAGCTTTCTTT
CASSYQGVITEAFF
>TRBJ1-1|NA|TRBV6-1|NA
TGTGCCAGCAGTGAACTCGGAGACAACACTGAAGCTTTCTTT
CASSELGDNTEAFF
>TRBJ2-3|NA|TRBV5-4|NA
TGTGCCAGCAGCTTGGGGCTGGCTACTCCCACAGATACGCAGTATTTT
CASSLGLATPTDTQYF
>TRBJ1-1|few|TRBV5-5|NA
TGTGCCAGCAGCTATGCAGGGAATACTGAAGCTTTCTTT
CASSYAGNTEAFF
>TRBJ2-7|NA|TRBV13|TRBD2
TGTGCCAGCAGCCCAGGACTAGCGGGGGTATACGAGCAGTACTTC
CASSPGLAGVYEQYF
>TRBJ1-4|NA|TRBV7-9|TRBD1
TGTGCCAGCAGCTTAGGCAAAGGGGGCTTCGCTAATGAAAAACTGTTTTTT
CASSLGKGGFANEKLFF
>TRBJ1-1|NA|TRBV29-1|TRBD1
TGCAGCGGGATACAGGGGGCTGGAACTGAAGCTTTCTTT
CSGIQGAGTEAFF
>TRBJ1-1|NA|TRBV30|NA
TGTGCCTGGAAACCGGGGTTGAACACTGAAGCTTTCTTT
CAWKPGLNTEAFF
>TRBJ1-2|NA|TRBV5-1|NA
TGCGCCAGCAGCTCTCTCCAGGGTGACTATGGCTACACCTTC
CASSSLQGDYGYTF
>TRBJ1-2|NA|TRBV28|NA
TGTGCCAGCAGTTTGTTAGGGTATAACTATGGCTACACCTTC
CASSLLGYNYGYTF
>TRBJ2-3|NA|TRBV7-2|NA
TGTGCCAGCAGCCTTTATACGCAGTATTTT
CASSLYTQYF
>TRBJ1-5|NA|TRBV11-2|TRBD1
TGTGCCAGCAGCCAGACAGGGGCCAATCAGCCCCAGCATTTT
CASSQTGANQPQHF
>TRBJ1-4|NA|TRBV6-6|TRBD1
TGTGCCAGCAGCAGAGACAGGGTGGATGAAAAACTGTTTTTT
CASSRDRVDEKLFF
>TRBJ1-2|NA|TRBV5-8|NA
TGTGCCAGTACCGCGGCTTTCCAGTATGGCTACACCTTC
CASTAAFQYGYTF
>TRBJ2-1|NA|TRBV11-2|TRBD2
TGTGCCAGCAGCTTAAGGACTAGCGGTTCCTACAATGAGCAGTTCTTC
CASSLRTSGSYNEQFF
>TRBJ1-1|NA|TRBV5-1|NA
TGCGCCAGCAGCTTGGAAGGCCAGGGAACTGAAGCTTTCTTT
CASSLEGQGTEAFF
>TRBJ2-7|NA|TRBV2|TRBD1
TGTGCCAGCAGTGGGGACAGGATCTACGAGCAGTACTTC
CASSGDRIYEQYF
>TRBJ1-3|NA|TRBV6-6|NA
TGTGCCAGCAGTCAGAACAGGGTTCCTCCCGCCATATATTTT
CASSQNRVPPAIYF
>TRBJ1-2|NA|TRBV5-1|NA
TGCGCCAGCAGCTTGACAGCTAACTATGGCTACACCTTC
CASSLTANYGYTF
>TRBJ2-7|once|TRBV11-2|NA
TGTGCCAGCAGCTTCCATGGGCGAACCTACGAGCAGTACTTC
CASSFHGRTYEQYF
>TRBJ2-7|NA|TRBV29-1|TRBD2
TGCAGCGTCGACGGGACTAGCGGGAGTACGCACGAGCAGTACTTC
CSVDGTSGSTHEQYF
>TRBJ2-1|NA|TRBV6-5|NA
TGTGCCAGCAGTTACTCGAGATCTATCTACAATGAGCAGTTCTTC
CASSYSRSIYNEQFF
>TRBJ2-1|once|TRBV29-1|NA
TGCAGCGTTTCCGGGACTCGCTCCTACAATGAGCAGTTCTTC
CSVSGTRSYNEQFF
>TRBJ2-7|once|TRBV6-5|NA
TGTGCCAGCAGTGCCGGGGGACAACGATTATACGAGCAGTACTTC
CASSAGGQRLYEQYF
>TRBJ1-3|few|TRBV5-1|NA
TGCGCCAGCTGCCAGGGTGATGGAAACACCATATATTTT
CASCQGDGNTIYF
>TRBJ2-5|once|TRBV20-1|NA
TGCAGTGCAGACGAAGAGACCCAGTACTTC
CSADEETQYF
>TRBJ2-1|NA|TRBV5-1|TRBD1
TGCGCCAGCAGCTCCCGACAGGGGACCTACAATGAGCAGTTCTTC
CASSSRQGTYNEQFF
>TRBJ1-1|NA|TRBV4-2|NA
TGTGCCAGCAGCCAAGTAGACACTGAAGCTTTCTTT
CASSQVDTEAFF
>TRBJ2-7|NA|TRBV2|TRBD2
TGTGCCAGCAGCACAGGGGCGGGGGGGGTTGAGCAGTACTTC
CASSTGAGGVEQYF
>TRBJ1-2|once|TRBV6-6|NA
TGTGCCGGATCCAGTGACTCGTATGGCTACACCTTC
CAGSSDSYGYTF
>TRBJ2-1|NA|TRBV19|NA
TGTGCCAGTAACACCTACAATGAGCAGTTCTTC
CASNTYNEQFF
>TRBJ2-3|NA|TRBV18|NA
TGTGCCAGCTCACCTAGCACAGATACGCAGTATTTT
CASSPSTDTQYF
>TRBJ2-3|NA|TRBV30|TRBD2
TGTGCCTGGAGCCCTAGGGTGAGGCGGGAGTTCACAGATACGCAGTATTTT
CAWSPRVRREFTDTQYF
>TRBJ2-7|NA|TRBV29-1|NA
TGCAGCGTTAGACCCCCCGGGACGGTCGAGCAGTACTTC
CSVRPPGTVEQYF